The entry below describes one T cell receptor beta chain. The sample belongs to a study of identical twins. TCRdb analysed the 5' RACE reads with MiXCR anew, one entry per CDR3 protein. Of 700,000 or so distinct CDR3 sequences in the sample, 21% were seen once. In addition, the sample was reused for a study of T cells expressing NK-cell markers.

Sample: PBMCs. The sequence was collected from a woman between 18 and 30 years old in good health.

CDR3 sequence reads: CASSPSGRFTGELFF. CDR3 sequence (DNA): TGTGCCAGCAGCCCTAGCGGGAGGTTCACCGGGGAGCTGTTTTTT. This chain connects TRBV7-9 to TRBJ2-2; TRBD2 agrees at 11 bases. This CDR3 comprises 15 residues. V lost 5 bases to trimming and J lost 4 bases; unmatched junction nucleotides: 3. Germline V gives CDR1 SEHNR, CDR2 FQNEAQ (reference sequence).